These T cell receptor beta chains were read from a single sample in a study of blood T cell repertoires in COVID-19. Using immunoSEQ multiplex PCR, the repertoire was profiled, and TCRdb retains in-frame clones only, with some absent. The profile covers 400,000 to 450,000 clones, with about 91% appearing a single time and around 12% taken by the ten largest. Material: peripheral blood. These receptor sequences come from a woman in her forties or fifties with COVID-19, enrolled during active disease. Both conserved end residues are part of each CDR3. D genes are given only for firm matches. Clone size is not always given. Where it is, it says once, few, many or a class for expanded clones.

cdr3_aa	cdr3_nt	clone_size	d_call	v_call	j_call
CASSSGLAYEQYF	TGTGCCAGCAGCTCGGGACTAGCCTACGAGCAGTACTTC	once	TRBD2	TRBV5-6	TRBJ2-7
CASSPRGLAGGPQNEQFF	TGTGCCAGCAGCCCCAGGGGACTAGCGGGGGGGCCGCAGAATGAGCAGTTCTTC	NA	TRBD2	TRBV27	TRBJ2-1
CASSLPGLVETQYF	TGTGCCAGCAGTCTACCAGGACTAGTCGAGACCCAGTACTTC	NA	TRBD2	TRBV6-5	TRBJ2-5
CASSWGRDRGSGANVLTF	TGCGCCAGCAGCTGGGGCCGGGACAGGGGATCTGGGGCCAACGTCCTGACTTTC	NA	TRBD1	TRBV5-1	TRBJ2-6
CASSVAEGYGYTF	TGTGCCAGCAGCGTAGCAGAGGGCTATGGCTACACCTTC	NA	NA	TRBV9	TRBJ1-2
CASSLARDYGYTF	TGCGCCAGCAGCTTGGCGCGGGACTATGGCTACACCTTC	NA	NA	TRBV5-1	TRBJ1-2
CASSLAPTSGYENQPQHF	TGTGCCAGCAGTTTAGCTCCGACTTCCGGGTACGAGAATCAGCCCCAGCATTTT	NA	NA	TRBV28	TRBJ1-5
CATSVTGGSGYTF	TGTGCCACCAGCGTAACAGGGGGCAGTGGCTACACCTTC	NA	TRBD1	TRBV24-1	TRBJ1-2
CASSPAGGNTGELFF	TGTGCCAGCTCTCCAGCGGGGGGCAACACCGGGGAGCTGTTTTTT	NA	TRBD2	TRBV18	TRBJ2-2
CASSPPYKPTPNTEAFF	TGTGCCAGCAGCCCACCGTACAAACCCACGCCGAACACTGAAGCTTTCTTT	once	NA	TRBV3-1/TRBV3-2	TRBJ1-1
CASSLPGGMNTEAFF	TGTGCCAGCAGTTTACCGGGGGGCATGAACACTGAAGCTTTCTTT	NA	NA	TRBV28	TRBJ1-1
CSLRNRELQFF	TGCAGCTTAAGGAACAGGGAGTTGCAGTTCTTC	NA	NA	TRBV29-1	TRBJ2-1
CASGNYRGGRKVNTEAFF	TGTGCCAGCGGAAACTACAGGGGCGGACGAAAAGTGAACACTGAAGCTTTCTTT	few	TRBD1	TRBV27	TRBJ1-1
CASTSGTGWNEQYF	TGTGCCAGCACCTCTGGGACAGGGTGGAACGAGCAGTACTTC	NA	TRBD1	TRBV7-6	TRBJ2-7
CASSLDSYGYTF	TGTGCCAGCAGCTTGGACAGCTATGGCTACACCTTC	NA	NA	TRBV7-2	TRBJ1-2
CASSSIGGEQFF	TGTGCCAGCAGCTCCATAGGGGGTGAGCAGTTCTTC	NA	NA	TRBV11-3	TRBJ2-1
CASSPAGRGYGYTF	TGTGCCAGCAGCCCGGCAGGCCGGGGGTATGGCTACACCTTC	NA	NA	TRBV5-6	TRBJ1-2
CASSYGAYNTEAFF	TGTGCCAGCAGTTACGGGGCTTATAACACTGAAGCTTTCTTT	NA	NA	TRBV6-6	TRBJ1-1
CASSIVQGAGETQYF	TGTGCCAGTAGTATAGTACAGGGTGCGGGAGAGACCCAGTACTTC	NA	NA	TRBV19	TRBJ2-5
CASSITSGGTDTQYF	TGTGCCAGTAGTATAACTAGCGGGGGCACAGATACGCAGTATTTT	NA	TRBD2	TRBV19	TRBJ2-3
CASSILDSNQPQHF	TGTGCCAGCTCAATTCTAGATAGCAATCAGCCCCAGCATTTT	NA	NA	TRBV18	TRBJ1-5
CASSIQGVYTEAFF	TGTGCCAGCAGCATACAGGGGGTATACACTGAAGCTTTCTTT	NA	TRBD1	TRBV6-6	TRBJ1-1
CATTIAGDSGANVLTF	TGTGCCACCACAATAGCGGGTGACTCTGGGGCCAACGTCCTGACTTTC	NA	TRBD2	TRBV7-9	TRBJ2-6
CASSTGESAFF	TGTGCCAGCAGCACAGGGGAGTCCGCTTTCTTT	NA	TRBD1	TRBV6-6	TRBJ1-1
CASSLRGNTIYF	TGTGCCAGCAGCTTGAGGGGAAACACCATATATTTT	few	NA	TRBV7-2	TRBJ1-3
CASSWEGGTDTQYF	TGTGCCAGCAGTTGGGAGGGGGGCACAGATACGCAGTATTTT	NA	NA	TRBV6-5	TRBJ2-3
CASSLGLAGDNEQFF	TGTGCCAGCAGTTTAGGGCTAGCGGGGGACAATGAGCAGTTCTTC	NA	TRBD2	TRBV27	TRBJ2-1
CASSLTSGGAQETQYF	TGTGCCAGCAGCCTGACTAGCGGGGGGGCACAAGAGACCCAGTACTTC	once	TRBD2	TRBV3-1/TRBV3-2	TRBJ2-5
CASTFVGASYEQYF	TGTGCCAGCACCTTTGTAGGGGCCTCCTACGAGCAGTACTTC	NA	NA	TRBV7-2	TRBJ2-7
CASSLGSGGRTDTQYF	TGCGCCAGCAGCTTGGGTAGCGGGGGCCGCACAGATACGCAGTATTTT	NA	TRBD2	TRBV5-1	TRBJ2-3
CASSFGTGGPRVQYF	TGTGCCAGCAGCTTCGGGACAGGGGGACCTCGGGTGCAGTACTTC	NA	TRBD1	TRBV5-4	TRBJ2-7
CASRSRGYNQPQHF	TGTGCCAGCAGGTCAAGGGGTTACAATCAGCCCCAGCATTTT	NA	NA	TRBV28	TRBJ1-5
CASSHGEQETQYF	TGTGCCAGCAGCCACGGAGAACAAGAGACCCAGTACTTC	NA	NA	TRBV16	TRBJ2-5
CASSFPGTDTQYF	TGTGCCAGCAGCTTTCCGGGCACAGATACGCAGTATTTT	NA	NA	TRBV11-2	TRBJ2-3
CASSLTTGIYGYTF	TGTGCCAGCAGCTTGACGACAGGAATCTATGGCTACACCTTC	NA	NA	TRBV5-4	TRBJ1-2
CATKIAGGRATEAFF	TGTGCCACCAAAATCGCCGGGGGGCGCGCCACTGAAGCTTTCTTT	NA	NA	TRBV6-5	TRBJ1-1
CASSLGVGTGEAFF	TGTGCCAGCAGCTTAGGGGTCGGGACAGGCGAAGCTTTCTTT	NA	TRBD1	TRBV7-9	TRBJ1-1
CASSLGTGGGEKLFF	TGTGCCAGCAGCTTGGGGACAGGGGGTGGTGAAAAACTGTTTTTT	NA	TRBD1	TRBV5-6	TRBJ1-4
CSVIRQESGNTIYF	TGCAGCGTGATCCGACAGGAGTCTGGAAACACCATATATTTT	NA	NA	TRBV29-1	TRBJ1-3
CASSSGSPQPQHF	TGTGCCAGTAGTTCGGGGTCGCCGCAGCCCCAGCATTTT	NA	NA	TRBV19	TRBJ1-5
CAWSKSFANEKLFF	TGTGCCTGGAGCAAGAGCTTCGCTAATGAAAAACTGTTTTTT	NA	NA	TRBV30	TRBJ1-4
CASSQAVGGVNEQFF	TGTGCCAGCAGCCAAGCGGTAGGAGGGGTAAATGAGCAGTTCTTC	NA	NA	TRBV3-1/TRBV3-2	TRBJ2-1
CASSFDMTGELFF	TGTGCCAGCAGCTTTGACATGACCGGGGAGCTGTTTTTT	NA	NA	TRBV5-4	TRBJ2-2